This TCR beta chain was captured by sequencing in a study of neoadjuvant nivolumab and ipilimumab in lung cancer. Turning to the study itself: Patients got nivolumab 3 mg/kg on days 1, 15 and 29; combination added ipilimumab 1 mg/kg day 1.

In this sample, this clone turned up a few times. The target antigen is unknown. CDR1 and CDR2 (germline): MNHNS, SASEGT. The CDR3 is 16 residues long. Trimming removed 1 base from V and 2 bases from J; junction bases left unmatched: 4. Study-level findings and limits: A small number of samples were TCR sequenced. TCR richness and clonality were higher in tumors than adjacent uninvolved lung. Pretherapy blood TCR richness correlated positively with resected tumor richness.

Sequenced by immunoSEQ multiplex PCR; TCRdb stores in-frame clones only, minus some. The sample lists around 24,000 clones; 82% were seen once. This receptor was taken from an adult with non-small cell lung cancer. The material sequenced was tumor tissue, taken after neoadjuvant nivolumab, alone or with ipilimumab, at or shortly before surgery. The rearrangement uses TRBV6-1 and TRBJ1-5, with TRBD1 identical over 8 bases. This CDR3 reads CASSEDPTGGNQPQHF. CDR3 in DNA: TGTGCCAGCAGTGAAGACCCGACAGGGGGCAATCAGCCCCAGCATTTT.